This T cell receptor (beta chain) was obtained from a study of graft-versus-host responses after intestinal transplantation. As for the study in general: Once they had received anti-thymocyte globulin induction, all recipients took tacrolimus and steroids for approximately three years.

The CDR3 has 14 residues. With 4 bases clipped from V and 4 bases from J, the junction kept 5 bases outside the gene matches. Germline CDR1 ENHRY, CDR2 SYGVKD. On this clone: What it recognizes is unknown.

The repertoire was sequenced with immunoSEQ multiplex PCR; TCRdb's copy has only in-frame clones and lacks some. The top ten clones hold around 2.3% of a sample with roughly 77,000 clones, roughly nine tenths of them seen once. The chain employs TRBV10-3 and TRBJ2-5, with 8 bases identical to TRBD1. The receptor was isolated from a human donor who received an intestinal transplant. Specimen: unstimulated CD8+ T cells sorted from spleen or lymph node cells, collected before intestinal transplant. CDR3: CAISARGLGETQYF. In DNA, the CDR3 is TGTGCCATCAGTGCCAGGGGGCTTGGAGAGACCCAGTACTTC.